These T cell receptor beta chains were read from a single sample in a study of cytomegalovirus exposure and HLA in healthy donors. Clones were sequenced by immunoSEQ multiplex PCR, and TCRdb holds only the in-frame ones, with some missing. Of 84,000 or so clones in the sample, roughly 80% were seen once. Sequencing input: PBMCs. The receptors shown here come from a human donor in good health. Each CDR3 is given with its conserved first and last residue. A D gene is named only where the DNA matches it firmly. Rows give clone size only sometimes, using once, few, many, or a class for an expanded clone.

few TRBJ2-3 TRBV5-1 TRBD1 CASSSGPGTGDTDTQYF TGCGCCAGCAGCTCGGGCCCGGGGACAGGAGACACAGATACGCAGTATTTT
- TRBJ1-5 TRBV2 - CASGGIGLSNQPQHF TGTGCCAGCGGGGGGATAGGCTTAAGCAATCAGCCCCAGCATTTT
few TRBJ1-1 TRBV9 - CASSVAGSVAFF TGTGCCAGCAGCGTAGCAGGGTCGGTGGCTTTCTTT
- TRBJ2-7 TRBV19 TRBD1 CASSFTGAGEQYF TGTGCCAGTAGCTTCACAGGGGCTGGGGAGCAGTACTTC
few TRBJ1-2 TRBV7-8 - CASSLYGLAPPLDYGYTF TGTGCCAGCAGCTTATATGGTCTGGCACCGCCGTTGGACTATGGCTACACCTTC
- TRBJ1-1 TRBV29-1 TRBD1 CSVEVRSGGYRYAFF TGCAGCGTTGAAGTAAGGTCAGGGGGGTACCGATACGCTTTCTTT
- TRBJ1-3 TRBV6-5 - CASSSYNEDTIYF TGTGCCAGCAGTTCCTACAATGAGGACACCATATATTTT
- TRBJ2-3 TRBV19 - CARRLSIAVDTQYF TGTGCCAGACGGTTGTCCATCGCCGTAGATACGCAGTATTTT
- TRBJ1-1 TRBV10-1 TRBD1 CASSLSNRGTEAFF TGCGCCAGCAGCCTGAGTAACAGGGGCACTGAAGCTTTCTTT
few TRBJ1-1 TRBV5-4 TRBD1 CASSLNRGHSAFF TGTGCCAGCAGCTTAAACAGGGGGCATTCTGCTTTCTTT
- TRBJ2-7 TRBV5-6 - CASSLWQAYEQYF TGTGCCAGCAGCTTATGGCAGGCCTACGAGCAGTACTTC
- TRBJ2-3 TRBV5-4 - CASNSRQDDTQYF TGTGCCAGCAACTCGAGACAGGACGATACGCAGTATTTT
once TRBJ2-2 TRBV2 - CASTYEGGPVGELFF TGTGCCAGCACTTATGAGGGGGGGCCTGTCGGGGAGCTGTTTTTT
- TRBJ2-7 TRBV2 TRBD1 CASRRTTGQGLYEQYF TGTGCCAGCAGGAGGACCACGGGACAGGGTCTCTACGAGCAGTACTTC
- TRBJ1-6 TRBV9 - CASSVDGGSYNSPLHF TGTGCCAGCAGCGTAGATGGCGGCTCCTATAATTCACCCCTCCACTTT
- TRBJ2-3 TRBV7-9 TRBD2 CASSLAYGGRTDTQYF TGTGCCAGCAGCTTAGCGTACGGGGGGAGGACAGATACGCAGTATTTT
few TRBJ2-1 TRBV5-4 TRBD1 CASAPSGQAYNEQFF TGTGCCAGCGCTCCCTCCGGACAGGCGTACAATGAGCAGTTCTTC
- TRBJ2-1 TRBV18 TRBD1 CASSPLTTRDRGNNEQFF TGTGCCAGCTCACCACTAACAACCCGGGACAGGGGAAACAATGAGCAGTTCTTC
- TRBJ1-6 TRBV5-4 - CASSQVGRDSPLHF TGTGCCAGCAGCCAAGTGGGCAGGGATTCACCCCTCCACTTT
once TRBJ1-1 TRBV27 - CASSFGTGRANTEAFF TGTGCCAGCAGTTTTGGTACAGGGAGGGCGAACACTGAAGCTTTCTTT
- TRBJ1-5 TRBV12-5 TRBD1 CASGLVPGGGNQPQHF TGTGCTAGTGGTTTGGTACCAGGGGGAGGCAATCAGCCCCAGCATTTT
- TRBJ2-2 TRBV6-1 - CASSEIGVRELFF TGTGCCAGCAGTGAAATAGGGGTCCGGGAGCTGTTTTTT
- TRBJ2-7 TRBV14 - CASSQVGQGFGEQYF TGTGCCAGCAGCCAAGTGGGGCAGGGATTTGGAGAGCAGTACTTC
- TRBJ2-7 TRBV29-1 TRBD1 CSVYGQGVNYEQYF TGCAGCGTTTACGGACAGGGAGTCAACTACGAGCAGTACTTC
- TRBJ1-2 TRBV27 - CASSPPGIKEGYTF TGTGCCAGCAGTCCCCCGGGAATAAAGGAGGGCTACACCTTC
- TRBJ2-1 TRBV4-1 - CASSPFSSTRDEQFF TGCGCCAGCAGCCCCTTCTCATCAACGCGGGATGAGCAGTTCTTC
- TRBJ1-1 TRBV5-6 - CASSLVAGVTEAFF TGTGCCAGCAGCTTGGTGGCGGGGGTCACTGAAGCTTTCTTT
- TRBJ2-5 TRBV10-3 TRBD2 CAISESGGGGQETQYF TGTGCCATCAGTGAGTCGGGCGGGGGGGGCCAAGAGACCCAGTACTTC
- TRBJ2-7 TRBV6-1 TRBD1 CASSQDRSGYEQYF TGTGCCAGCAGCCAGGACAGGTCAGGCTACGAGCAGTACTTC
many TRBJ2-7 TRBV10-2 - CASSESWGPYEQYF TGCGCCAGCAGTGAGTCGTGGGGGCCCTACGAGCAGTACTTC
- TRBJ1-4 TRBV5-1 - CASGISPGNEKLFF TGCGCCAGCGGCATAAGTCCGGGTAATGAAAAACTGTTTTTT
- TRBJ2-1 TRBV5-6 TRBD2 CASSRSPGTSGEQFF TGTGCCAGCAGCCGCTCTCCCGGGACTAGCGGTGAGCAGTTCTTC
- TRBJ1-2 TRBV5-6 TRBD1 CASSWEDRGFNYGYTF TGTGCCAGCAGCTGGGAAGACAGGGGATTTAACTATGGCTACACCTTC
few TRBJ1-4 TRBV6-5 - CASSNRRGKLFF TGTGCCAGCAGTAATCGACGGGGAAAACTGTTTTTT
- TRBJ1-3 TRBV6-1 - CASSVQGSSGNTIYF TGTGCCAGCAGTGTTCAGGGGAGCTCTGGAAACACCATATATTTT
- TRBJ1-4 TRBV11-1 - CASSLEGNSNEKLFF TGTGCCAGCAGCTTAGAGGGGAATTCTAATGAAAAACTGTTTTTT
- TRBJ1-2 TRBV19 - CASNPTDVYGYTF TGTGCCAGTAACCCAACAGATGTCTATGGCTACACCTTC
- TRBJ2-5 TRBV18 TRBD1 CASSPGRDSLETQYF TGTGCCAGCTCACCAGGAAGGGACAGTCTAGAGACCCAGTACTTC
- TRBJ1-1 TRBV27 TRBD1 CASSFWDRPSEAFF TGTGCCAGCAGTTTCTGGGACAGACCATCTGAAGCTTTCTTT
- TRBJ2-7 TRBV7-6 - CASSLGLAREQYF TGTGCCAGCAGCTTAGGGTTAGCCCGCGAGCAGTACTTC
- TRBJ1-2 TRBV7-9 TRBD1 CASSFRGTGVGYGYTF TGTGCCAGCAGCTTCCGCGGGACAGGAGTCGGGTATGGCTACACCTTC